Below, 7 T cell receptor beta chains from the same sample are listed, as sequenced in a study of shared clonotypes between healthy human individuals. Some clones are missing from TCRdb's copy, which holds only in-frame ones; the method was immunoSEQ multiplex PCR. The sample carries roughly 2,300,000 clones, around 90% recorded once. Sequenced input: naive CD4+ T cells from PBMCs. Documented subset: CD45RA+ positively selected. The receptors were sampled from a man younger than 35 in good health. Some clones in this sample may be carry-over from other donors' samples.

The DNA of the CDR3 is TGTGCCAGCAGCCAGGATAGGGACAGGGGGGTCTTTGAAGCTTTCTTT. It codes for CASSQDRDRGVFEAFF. The chain recombines TRBV4-2 with TRBJ1-1, with TRBD1 matching over 11 bases. The V gene's germline CDR1 is LGHNA and CDR2 YNFKEQ. The V segment lost 3 bases and the J segment 7 bases; nucleotides outside the gene matches: 10. The CDR3 is 16 residues long.

The chain uses TRBV6-5 and TRBJ1-3; D is undetermined. The CDR3 spans 14 residues. Germline V gene lookup returns CDR1 MNHEY and CDR2 SVGAGI. The V gene lost 2 bases and the J gene lost 2 bases, with 7 bases spanning the gap. The CDR3 sequence is CASSYDTAGNTIYF. CDR3 nucleotides: TGTGCCAGCAGTTACGACACTGCTGGAAACACCATATATTTT.

On this clone itself: This CDR3 is also generated by other DNA sequences in the sample. The CDR3 DNA sequence: TGTGCCAGCTCACCACAGGGACAGGGCACCGGGGAGCTGTTTTTT. It codes for CASSPQGQGTGELFF. The chain links TRBV18 to TRBJ2-2; 9 bases line up with TRBD1. Per germline, CDR1 KGHSH and CDR2 LQKENI. The CDR3 is 15 amino acids. V dropped 1 base and J dropped 4; count of bases not matched to a gene: 1.

The chain recombines TRBV9 with TRBJ2-3; D remains unclear. This CDR3 contains 15 residues. Germline assignment: CDR1 SGDLS and CDR2 YYNGEE. The germline V and J ends were trimmed by 6 bases and 0 bases, with 14 bases remaining between them. The CDR3 nucleotides read TGTGCCAGCACTCGTAGCAGAACTAGCACAGATACGCAGTATTTT. It specifies CASTRSRTSTDTQYF.

This clone was seen just once. This chain connects TRBV5-1 to TRBJ1-4; a possible D gene is TRBD1 (6 bases). V was shortened by 3 bases and J by 4 bases, with 13 bases between the two germline ends. Germline lookup yields CDR1 SGHRS and CDR2 YFSETQ. This CDR3 region has 15 residues. CDR3 coding DNA: TGCGCCAGCAGCTCTACAGGGATGGGTAATGAAAAACTGTTTTTT. Translated, it gives CASSSTGMGNEKLFF.

CDR3 DNA: TGTGCCAGCAGTCTCCCCAAATTGGGGATAAAGACCCAGTACTTC. It codes for CASSLPKLGIKTQYF. The rearrangement uses TRBV28 and TRBJ2-5; D is unresolved. This CDR3 has 15 amino acids. CDR1 is MDHEN and CDR2 is SYDVKM in the germline V gene. With 5 bases removed from V and 6 bases from J, the gap between germline ends came to 19 bases.

The gene calls are TRBV28 and TRBJ2-3; 8 bases align to TRBD1. V trimming: 5 bases; J trimming: 4 bases; junction bases outside the gene matches: 5. Germline V CDR1 and CDR2: MDHEN, SYDVKM. This CDR3 is built from 14 residues. CDR3 sequence reads: CASSQPQGADTQYF. CDR3 sequence (DNA): TGTGCCAGCAGTCAGCCACAGGGGGCAGATACGCAGTATTTT.